This entry lists 9 T cell receptor beta chains sequenced from one sample in a study of cytomegalovirus exposure and HLA in healthy donors. A multiplex PCR was run with 60 Vbeta primers and 13 Jbeta primers. The protocol was immunoSEQ multiplex PCR, while the TCRdb copy is restricted to in-frame clones and leaves out a portion. The top ten clones hold nearly 4% of a sample with 140,000 to 150,000 clones, 60% to 80% of them seen once. Source material: PBMCs. The receptors come from a male donor in good health and CMV-seronegative.

This chain uses TRBV10-2 with TRBJ1-2; D may be TRBD1 (5 bases). Trimming took 7 bases from V and 3 from J, leaving 12 bases between them. Germline CDR1 WSHSY, CDR2 SAAADI. CDR3 length: 13 residues. CDR3 in amino acids: CASKGQNHYGYTF. CDR3 DNA sequence: TGCGCCAGCAAGGGGCAGAATCACTATGGCTACACCTTC.

The chain joins TRBV19 to TRBJ2-5; the D gene is possibly TRBD1 (5 bases). V lost 3 bases and J lost 6, with 17 bases in between. Germline CDR1 and CDR2: LNHDA and SQIVND (reference sequence). The CDR3 sequence is 15 residues long. The CDR3 nucleotides are TGTGCCAGTAGTATGCCCCTAGGGGTTCTTCAGACCCAGTACTTC. Translation gives CASSMPLGVLQTQYF.

This clone was seen a few times. The V and J genes are TRBV10-3 and TRBJ1-1, with 8 bases fitting TRBD1. The V gene end was trimmed by 0 bases and the J gene end by 3 bases; junction bases not matched to a gene: 3. The CDR3 is made up of 15 amino acids. CDR1 ENHRY and CDR2 SYGVKD come from the germline V gene. The CDR3 sequence is CAISESLDRDTEAFF. The CDR3 region has the DNA TGTGCCATCAGTGAGTCATTGGACAGGGACACTGAAGCTTTCTTT.

The V call is TRBV7-5, the J call TRBJ2-7; whether TRBD1, the table's D call, matches the DNA was not checked. TRBV7-5 is a pseudogene locus. The CDR3 is made up of 13 amino acids. The DNA for the CDR3 is TGTGCCAGAAGCTTAGGGGACACCTACGAGCAGTACTTC. It codes for CARSLGDTYEQYF.

The V call is TRBV10-3, the J call TRBJ1-4; no clear D. The CDR3 sequence is 13 residues long. Germline V gene sequence: CDR1 ENHRY, CDR2 SYGVKD. Deletions cut 2 bases from V and 3 bases from J, with 4 bases between. CDR3 in amino acids: CAISETANEKLFF. The CDR3 nucleotides read TGTGCCATCAGTGAGACAGCTAATGAAAAACTGTTTTTT.

The V call is TRBV5-1, the J call TRBJ2-1; 7 bases are shared with TRBD1. Germline CDR1 is SGHRS and CDR2 is YFSETQ. CDR3 size: 14 residues. V lost 3 bases and J lost 6; bases outside the gene matches: 6. CDR3 coding DNA: TGCGCCAGCAGCTCCGAATACAGGGGCAATGAGCAGTTCTTC. This gives the protein CASSSEYRGNEQFF.

The count of this clone is one. The chain recombines TRBV6-1 with TRBJ1-4; TRBD1 matches 10 bases. The CDR3 consists of 15 residues. Germline CDR1 reads MNHNS; CDR2 reads SASEGT. V dropped 7 bases and J dropped 8; count of bases not matched to a gene: 10. The CDR3 here is CASIRDRGLWEKLFF. CDR3 DNA sequence: TGTGCCAGCATCCGTGACAGGGGGCTTTGGGAAAAACTGTTTTTT.

V is TRBV29-1 and J is TRBJ1-1, with D perhaps matching TRBD1 (6 bases). The germline V and J ends were trimmed by 8 bases and 2 bases, with 15 bases remaining between them. The CDR3 spans 13 residues. From germline, CDR1 is SQVTM and CDR2 ANQGSEA. CDR3 sequence reads: CSMGTGLNTEAFF. Here the CDR3 DNA reads TGCAGCATGGGAACAGGGCTCAACACTGAAGCTTTCTTT.

The gene calls are TRBV6-6 and TRBJ1-3, with no clear D. Trimming shortened V by 8 bases and J by 0 bases, and 14 bases separated the two germline ends. The CDR3 has 15 residues. CDR1 and CDR2 (germline): MNHNY, SVGAGI (reference sequence). CDR3 region: CASGEGDRSGNTIYF. The CDR3 coding sequence is TGTGCCAGCGGGGAGGGAGACCGCTCTGGAAACACCATATATTTT.